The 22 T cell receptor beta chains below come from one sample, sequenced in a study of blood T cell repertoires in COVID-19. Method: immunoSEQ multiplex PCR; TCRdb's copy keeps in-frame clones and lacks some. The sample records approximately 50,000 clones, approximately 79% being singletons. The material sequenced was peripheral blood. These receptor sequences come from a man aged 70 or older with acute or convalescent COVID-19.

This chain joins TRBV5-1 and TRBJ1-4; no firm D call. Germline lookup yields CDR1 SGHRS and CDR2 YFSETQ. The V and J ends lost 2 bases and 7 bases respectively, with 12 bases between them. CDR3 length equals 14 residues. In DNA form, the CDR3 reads TGCGCCAGCAGCTTAGACACAACGAGTGAAAAACTGTTTTTT. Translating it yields CASSLDTTSEKLFF.

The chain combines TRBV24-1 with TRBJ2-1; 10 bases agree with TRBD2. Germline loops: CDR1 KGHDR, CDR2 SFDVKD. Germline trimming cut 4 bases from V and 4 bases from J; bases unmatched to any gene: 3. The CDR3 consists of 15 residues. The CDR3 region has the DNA TGTGCCACCAGTGAATCTAGCGGGAGTTACAATGAGCAGTTCTTC. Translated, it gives CATSESSGSYNEQFF.

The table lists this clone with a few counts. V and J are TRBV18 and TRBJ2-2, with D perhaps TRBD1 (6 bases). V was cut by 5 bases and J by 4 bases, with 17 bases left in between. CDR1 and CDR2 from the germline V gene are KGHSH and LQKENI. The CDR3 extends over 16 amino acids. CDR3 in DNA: TGTGCCAGCTCAGACCGGGACAAGCGGACCACCGGGGAGCTGTTTTTT. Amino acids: CASSDRDKRTTGELFF.

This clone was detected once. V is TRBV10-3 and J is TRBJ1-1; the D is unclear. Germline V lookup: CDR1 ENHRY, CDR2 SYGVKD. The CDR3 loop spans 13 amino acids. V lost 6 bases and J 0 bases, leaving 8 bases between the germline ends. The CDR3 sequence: CAIRIQMNTEAFF. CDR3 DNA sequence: TGTGCCATCAGGATCCAGATGAACACTGAAGCTTTCTTT.

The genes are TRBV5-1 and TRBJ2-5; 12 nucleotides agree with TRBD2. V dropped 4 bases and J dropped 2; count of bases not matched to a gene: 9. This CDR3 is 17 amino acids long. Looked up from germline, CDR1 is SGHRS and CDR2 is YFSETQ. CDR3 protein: CASSPNPGLAGQETQYF. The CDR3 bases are TGCGCCAGCAGCCCGAATCCTGGACTAGCGGGACAAGAGACCCAGTACTTC.

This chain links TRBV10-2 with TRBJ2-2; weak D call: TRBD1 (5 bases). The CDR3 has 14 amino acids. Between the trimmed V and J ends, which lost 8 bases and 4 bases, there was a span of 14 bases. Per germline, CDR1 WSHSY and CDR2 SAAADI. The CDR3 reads CASHDGASTGELFF. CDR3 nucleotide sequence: TGCGCCAGCCATGATGGGGCCAGCACCGGGGAGCTGTTTTTT.

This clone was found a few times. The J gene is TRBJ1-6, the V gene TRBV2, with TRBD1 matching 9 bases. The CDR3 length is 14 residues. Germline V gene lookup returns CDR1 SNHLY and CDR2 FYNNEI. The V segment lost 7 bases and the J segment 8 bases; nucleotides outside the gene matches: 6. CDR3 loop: CASNRDRVDSPLHF. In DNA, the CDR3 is TGTGCCAGCAATAGGGACAGGGTGGATTCACCCCTCCACTTT.

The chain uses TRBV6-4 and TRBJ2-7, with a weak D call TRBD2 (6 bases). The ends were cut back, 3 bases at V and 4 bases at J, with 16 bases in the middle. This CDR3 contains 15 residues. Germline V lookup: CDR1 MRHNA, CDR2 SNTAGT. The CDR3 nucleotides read TGTGCCAGCAGTGAAGGGCCGGCAGGGAGGTACGAGCAGTACTTC. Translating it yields CASSEGPAGRYEQYF.

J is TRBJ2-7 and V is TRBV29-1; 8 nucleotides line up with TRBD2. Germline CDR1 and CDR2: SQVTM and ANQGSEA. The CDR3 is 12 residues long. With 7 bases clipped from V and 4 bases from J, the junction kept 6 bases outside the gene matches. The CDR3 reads CSAAGGGYEQYF. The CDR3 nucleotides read TGCAGCGCCGCGGGGGGAGGGTACGAGCAGTACTTC.

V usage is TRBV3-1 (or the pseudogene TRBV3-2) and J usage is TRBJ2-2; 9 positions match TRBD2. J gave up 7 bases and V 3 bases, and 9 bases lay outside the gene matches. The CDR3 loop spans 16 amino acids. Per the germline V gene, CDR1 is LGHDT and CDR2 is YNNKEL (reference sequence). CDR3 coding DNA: TGTGCCAGCAGCCACCAGGGACTAGCCCTGCGCGGGGAGCTGTTTTTT. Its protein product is CASSHQGLALRGELFF.

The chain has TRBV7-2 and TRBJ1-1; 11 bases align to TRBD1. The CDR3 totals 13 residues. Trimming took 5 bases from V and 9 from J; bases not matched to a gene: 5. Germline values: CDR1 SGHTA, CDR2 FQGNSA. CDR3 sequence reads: CASSPDRGQQAFF. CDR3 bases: TGTGCCAGCAGCCCGGACAGGGGGCAACAAGCTTTCTTT.

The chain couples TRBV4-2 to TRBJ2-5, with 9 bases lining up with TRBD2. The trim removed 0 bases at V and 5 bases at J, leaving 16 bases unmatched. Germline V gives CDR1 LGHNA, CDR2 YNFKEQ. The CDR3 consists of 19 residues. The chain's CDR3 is CASSQDRGSGSGRGETQYF. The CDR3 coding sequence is TGTGCCAGCAGCCAAGATAGGGGGAGCGGTAGCGGGAGAGGGGAGACCCAGTACTTC.

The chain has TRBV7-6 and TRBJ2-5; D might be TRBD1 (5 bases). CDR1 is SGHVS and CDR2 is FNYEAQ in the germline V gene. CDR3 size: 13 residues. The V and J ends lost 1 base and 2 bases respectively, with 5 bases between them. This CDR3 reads CASSLGTQETQYF. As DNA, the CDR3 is TGTGCCAGCAGCTTAGGGACACAAGAGACCCAGTACTTC.

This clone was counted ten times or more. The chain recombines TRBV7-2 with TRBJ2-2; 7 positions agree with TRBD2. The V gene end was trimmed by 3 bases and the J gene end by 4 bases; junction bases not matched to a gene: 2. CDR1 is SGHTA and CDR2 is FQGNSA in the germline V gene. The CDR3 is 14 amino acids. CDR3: CASSFTGGTGELFF. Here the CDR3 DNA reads TGTGCCAGCAGCTTTACGGGGGGCACCGGGGAGCTGTTTTTT. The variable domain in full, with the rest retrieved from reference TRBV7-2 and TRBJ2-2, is GAGVSQSPSNKVTEKGKDVELRCDPISGHTALYWYRQSLGQGLEFLIYFQGNSAPDKSGLPSDRFSAERTGGSVSTLTIQRTQQEDSAVYLCASSFTGGTGELFFGEGSRLTVL.

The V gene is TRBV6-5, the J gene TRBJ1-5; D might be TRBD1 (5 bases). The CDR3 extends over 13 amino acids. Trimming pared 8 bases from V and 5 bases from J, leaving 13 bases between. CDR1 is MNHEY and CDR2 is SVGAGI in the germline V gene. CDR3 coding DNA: TGTGCCAGCCGCCCTGGGGGGGATCAGCCCCAGCATTTT. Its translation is CASRPGGDQPQHF.

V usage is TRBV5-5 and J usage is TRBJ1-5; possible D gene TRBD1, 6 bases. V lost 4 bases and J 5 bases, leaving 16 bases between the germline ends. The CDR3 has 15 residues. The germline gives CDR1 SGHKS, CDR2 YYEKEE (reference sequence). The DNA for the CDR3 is TGTGCCAGCAGCCAAGATACAGGGCTCCATCAGCCCCAGCATTTT. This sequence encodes CASSQDTGLHQPQHF. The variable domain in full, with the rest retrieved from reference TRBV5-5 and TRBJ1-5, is DAGVTQSPTHLIKTRGQQVTLRCSPISGHKSVSWYQQVLGQGPQFIFQYYEKEERGRGNFPDRFSARQFPNYSSELNVNALLLGDSALYLCASSQDTGLHQPQHFGDGTRLSIL.

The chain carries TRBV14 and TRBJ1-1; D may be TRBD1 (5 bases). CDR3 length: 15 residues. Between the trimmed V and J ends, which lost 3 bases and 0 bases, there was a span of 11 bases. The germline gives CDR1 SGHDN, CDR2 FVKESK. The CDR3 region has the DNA TGTGCCAGCAGCCATAGACAGTTCATGAACACTGAAGCTTTCTTT. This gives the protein CASSHRQFMNTEAFF.

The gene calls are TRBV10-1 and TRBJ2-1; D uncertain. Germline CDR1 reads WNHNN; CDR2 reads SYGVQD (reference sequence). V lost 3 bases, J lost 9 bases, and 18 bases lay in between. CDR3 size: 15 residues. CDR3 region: CASSEFSSGRSEQFF. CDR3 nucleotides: TGCGCCAGCAGTGAATTTAGCTCGGGTCGAAGTGAGCAGTTCTTC.

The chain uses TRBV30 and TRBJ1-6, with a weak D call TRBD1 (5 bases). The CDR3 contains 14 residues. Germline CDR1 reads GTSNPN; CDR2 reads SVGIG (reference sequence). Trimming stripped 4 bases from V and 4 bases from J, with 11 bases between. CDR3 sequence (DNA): TGTGCCTGGATTGTGAAGGGGTATAATTCACCCCTCCACTTT. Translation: CAWIVKGYNSPLHF.

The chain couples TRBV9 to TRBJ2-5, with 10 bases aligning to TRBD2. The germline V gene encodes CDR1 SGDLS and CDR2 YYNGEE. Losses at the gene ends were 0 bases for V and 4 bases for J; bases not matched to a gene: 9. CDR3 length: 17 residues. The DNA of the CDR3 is TGTGCCAGCAGCGTAGGGAGCAGCGGGGGGGCCTCAGAGACCCAGTACTTC. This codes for CASSVGSSGGASETQYF.

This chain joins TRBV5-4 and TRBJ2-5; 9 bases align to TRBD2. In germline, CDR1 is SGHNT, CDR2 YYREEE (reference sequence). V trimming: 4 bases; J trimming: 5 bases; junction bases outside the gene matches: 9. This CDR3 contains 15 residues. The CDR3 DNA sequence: TGTGCCAGCAGCCCCGTAGCGGGAGAGTCCGAGACCCAGTACTTC. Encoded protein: CASSPVAGESETQYF.

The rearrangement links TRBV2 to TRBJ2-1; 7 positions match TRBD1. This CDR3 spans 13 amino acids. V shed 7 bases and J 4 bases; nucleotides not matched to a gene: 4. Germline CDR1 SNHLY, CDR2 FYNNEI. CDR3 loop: CASTRQGYNEQFF. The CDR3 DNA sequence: TGTGCCAGCACTCGACAGGGTTACAATGAGCAGTTCTTC.